The next 15 T cell receptor beta chains were all read from a single sample in a study of human CD4 T cells and Enterobacteriaceae. All CD4+ cells other than CD45RA+CCR7+CD95- naive cells were sorted as memory, over 95% pure. Produced via immunoSEQ multiplex PCR; TCRdb's table is partial and in-frame only. The sample comprises 27,000 or so clones, approximately 81% of which are singletons, and roughly 0.88% rests with the top ten. Sequencing input: memory CD4+ T cells from blood. These TCRs come from a human donor in good health.

The genes are TRBV27 and TRBJ1-6; no definite D call. This CDR3 is built from 15 residues. Trimming stripped 6 bases from V and 0 bases from J, with 9 bases between. The germline CDR1 and CDR2 sequences are MNHEY and SMNVEV (reference sequence). The CDR3 protein is CASSPPDSYNSPLHF. The DNA for the CDR3 is TGTGCCAGCAGCCCCCCCGACTCCTATAATTCACCCCTCCACTTT.

This sequence joins TRBV7-2 and TRBJ2-5, with TRBD1 identical over 9 bases. The CDR3 runs to 19 residues. Germline CDR1 is SGHTA and CDR2 is FQGNSA. The V gene end was trimmed by 5 bases and the J gene end by 2 bases; junction bases not matched to a gene: 18. The CDR3 spells CASSPRVYRDRVTQETQYF. The DNA of the CDR3 is TGTGCCAGCAGCCCTAGGGTTTATCGGGACAGGGTGACACAAGAGACCCAGTACTTC. The variable domain in full, with the rest retrieved from reference TRBV7-2 and TRBJ2-5, is GAGVSQSPSNKVTEKGKDVELRCDPISGHTALYWYRQSLGQGLEFLIYFQGNSAPDKSGLPSDRFSAERTGGSVSTLTIQRTQQEDSAVYLCASSPRVYRDRVTQETQYFGPGTRLLVL.

V usage is TRBV30 and J usage is TRBJ1-2; D gene unclear. The CDR3 sequence is 14 residues long. V was clipped by 0 bases and J by 7 bases, with 15 bases between them. Germline V gene sequence: CDR1 GTSNPN, CDR2 SVGIG (reference sequence). CDR3 DNA sequence: TGTGCCTGGAGTGTACCCCCACAGAGGATTGGCTACACCTTC. Translation gives CAWSVPPQRIGYTF.

This clone appeared a single time. J is TRBJ1-6 and V is TRBV27; D possibly corresponds to TRBD1 (6 bases). The germline CDR1 and CDR2 sequences are MNHEY and SMNVEV (reference sequence). CDR3 length: 14 amino acids. With 3 bases removed from V and 7 bases from J, the gap between germline ends came to 10 bases. CDR3 in DNA: TGTGCCAGCAGTTTTCAGGGGTTAAATTCACCCCTCCACTTT. Translation gives CASSFQGLNSPLHF.

CDR3 nucleotide sequence: TGTGCCAGCGGGACAGGGGCCAAACTAGCCAAAAACATTCAGTACTTC. This sequence encodes CASGTGAKLAKNIQYF. The chain recombines TRBV28 with TRBJ2-4, with TRBD1 matching 10 bases. J was trimmed by 0 bases and V by 8 bases; bases with no gene match: 7. CDR1 is MDHEN, CDR2 SYDVKM, per germline. This CDR3 has 16 residues. The full variable domain, completed using reference TRBV28 and TRBJ2-4, is DVKVTQSSRYLVKRTGEKVFLECVQDMDHENMFWYRQDPGLGLRLIYFSYDVKMKEKGDIPEGYSVSREKKERFSLILESASTNQTSMYLCASGTGAKLAKNIQYFGAGTRLSVL.

This clone was seen only a few times. This rearrangement joins TRBV6-1 to TRBJ1-2, with D hard to call. Between the trimmed V and J ends, which lost 8 bases and 7 bases, there was a span of 20 bases. This CDR3 spans 14 amino acids. CDR1 and CDR2 from the germline V gene are MNHNS and SASEGT. CDR3 in DNA: TGTGCCAGCTCTTCGGGTTCACCCCCATCTGGCTACACCTTC. It yields the protein CASSSGSPPSGYTF.

The gene calls are TRBV4-1 and TRBJ1-5, with D uncertain. CDR1 is MGHRA and CDR2 is YSYEKL in the germline V gene. The CDR3 is 13 residues long. V lost 4 bases, J lost 7 bases, and 11 bases lay in between. CDR3 residues: CASSLSWGQPQHF. The CDR3 DNA reads TGCGCCAGCAGCCTCAGTTGGGGACAGCCCCAGCATTTT.

The chain couples TRBV30 to TRBJ1-6; no reliable D call. The CDR3 runs to 11 residues. V lost 1 base, J lost 14 bases, and 9 bases lay in between. Germline V gene sequence: CDR1 GTSNPN, CDR2 SVGIG (reference sequence). CDR3 bases: TGTGCCTGGAGTGACCGTGTCGCCCTCCACTTT. This sequence encodes CAWSDRVALHF.

The count of this clone is one. The genes are TRBV28 and TRBJ2-1; D may correspond to TRBD1 or TRBD2 (5 bases each). Germline V gene sequence: CDR1 MDHEN, CDR2 SYDVKM. The CDR3 is 11 residues long. Deletions cut 6 bases from V and 6 bases from J, with 6 bases between. CDR3 nucleotide sequence: TGTGCCAGCAGGAGGGGCAATGAGCAGTTCTTC. Its translation: CASRRGNEQFF.

The chain employs TRBV6-1 and TRBJ2-5, with 8 bases matching TRBD1. In germline, CDR1 is MNHNS, CDR2 SASEGT. After removal of 4 bases from V and 4 bases from J, the junction contained 5 bases not matched to a gene. The CDR3 extends over 14 amino acids. CDR3 region: CASSGRTGRETQYF. The CDR3 coding sequence is TGTGCCAGCAGTGGCCGGACAGGGAGAGAGACCCAGTACTTC.

The gene calls are TRBV5-1 and TRBJ2-7, with D hard to call. Germline V gene lookup returns CDR1 SGHRS and CDR2 YFSETQ. The length of the CDR3 is 13 residues. Deletions cut 0 bases from V and 3 bases from J, with 7 bases between. The CDR3, as DNA: TGCGCCAGCAGCTTGGCTTGGGGCTACGAGCAGTACTTC. Translation gives CASSLAWGYEQYF.

V is TRBV28 and J is TRBJ2-6, with TRBD1 matching 7 bases. The germline CDR1 and CDR2 sequences are MDHEN and SYDVKM. The CDR3 runs 20 residues. The trim removed 4 bases at V and 0 bases at J, leaving 15 bases unmatched. The CDR3 bases are TGTGCCAGCAGTTCCATACCTTTCCGGGACAGCCTCTCTGGGGCCAACGTCCTGACTTTC. Translation gives CASSSIPFRDSLSGANVLTF.

The rearrangement links TRBV5-1 to TRBJ2-3; D tentatively fits TRBD1 or TRBD2 (6 bases each). With 5 bases removed from V and 1 base from J, the gap between germline ends came to 8 bases. This CDR3 region has 13 residues. Per the germline V gene, CDR1 is SGHRS and CDR2 is YFSETQ. CDR3 nucleotides: TGCGCCAGCAGGGGGGGCGGCACAGATACGCAGTATTTT. Its protein product is CASRGGGTDTQYF. Looking up the rest from reference TRBV5-1 and TRBJ2-3 gives the full variable domain: KAGVTQTPRYLIKTRGQQVTLSCSPISGHRSVSWYQQTPGQGLQFLFEYFSETQRNKGNFPGRFSGRQFSNSRSEMNVSTLELGDSALYLCASRGGGTDTQYFGPGTRLTVL.

V and J are TRBV11-2 and TRBJ2-1; no definite D call. Germline V CDR1 and CDR2: SGHAT, FQNNGV. The CDR3 runs 13 residues. Trimming took off 0 bases at V and 10 bases at J, with 10 bases between the two ends. The CDR3 loop reads CASSLDYRIEQFF. CDR3 nucleotides: TGTGCCAGCAGCTTAGATTACCGGATAGAGCAGTTCTTC. The full variable domain, with the rest looked up from reference TRBV11-2 and TRBJ2-1, is EAGVAQSPRYKIIEKRQSVAFWCNPISGHATLYWYQQILGQGPKLLIQFQNNGVVDDSQLPKDRFSAERLKGVDSTLKIQPAKLEDSAVYLCASSLDYRIEQFFGPGTRLTVL.

In DNA, the CDR3 is TGTGCCAGCAGTTTCCTTCCGGGACAGTACAATGAGCAGTTCTTC. It specifies CASSFLPGQYNEQFF. The genes are TRBV27 and TRBJ2-1; 7 bases agree with TRBD1. The CDR3 extends over 15 amino acids. With V trimmed by 3 bases and J by 4 bases, 6 bases remained unmatched. CDR1 and CDR2 from the germline V gene are MNHEY and SMNVEV (reference sequence).